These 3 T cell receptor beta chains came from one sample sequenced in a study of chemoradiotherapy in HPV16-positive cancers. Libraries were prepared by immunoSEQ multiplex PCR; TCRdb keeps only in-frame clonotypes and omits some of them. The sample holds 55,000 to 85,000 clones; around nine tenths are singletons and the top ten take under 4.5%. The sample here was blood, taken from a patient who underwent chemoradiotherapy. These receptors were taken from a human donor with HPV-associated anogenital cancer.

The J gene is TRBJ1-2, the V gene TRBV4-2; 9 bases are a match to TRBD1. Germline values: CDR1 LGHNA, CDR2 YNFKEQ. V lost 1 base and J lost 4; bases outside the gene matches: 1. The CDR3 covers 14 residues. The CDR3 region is CASSQATGGYGYTF. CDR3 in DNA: TGTGCCAGCAGCCAAGCGACAGGGGGCTATGGCTACACCTTC.

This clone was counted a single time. The CDR3 spells CSVVQGATTGELFF. The CDR3 nucleotides are TGCAGCGTCGTACAGGGGGCGACCACCGGGGAGCTGTTTTTT. The chain combines TRBV29-1 with TRBJ2-2; TRBD1 matches 9 bases. Germline assignment: CDR1 SQVTM and CDR2 ANQGSEA. The CDR3 length is 14 residues. Trimming cost V 6 bases and J 4 bases; bases outside gene matches: 6.

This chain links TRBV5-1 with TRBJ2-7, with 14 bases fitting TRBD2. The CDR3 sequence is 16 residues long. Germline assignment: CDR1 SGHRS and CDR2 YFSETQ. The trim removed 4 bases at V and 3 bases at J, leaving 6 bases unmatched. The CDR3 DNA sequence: TGCGCCAGCAGCCTGGGACTAGCGGGGGTTATCTACGAGCAGTACTTC. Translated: CASSLGLAGVIYEQYF.